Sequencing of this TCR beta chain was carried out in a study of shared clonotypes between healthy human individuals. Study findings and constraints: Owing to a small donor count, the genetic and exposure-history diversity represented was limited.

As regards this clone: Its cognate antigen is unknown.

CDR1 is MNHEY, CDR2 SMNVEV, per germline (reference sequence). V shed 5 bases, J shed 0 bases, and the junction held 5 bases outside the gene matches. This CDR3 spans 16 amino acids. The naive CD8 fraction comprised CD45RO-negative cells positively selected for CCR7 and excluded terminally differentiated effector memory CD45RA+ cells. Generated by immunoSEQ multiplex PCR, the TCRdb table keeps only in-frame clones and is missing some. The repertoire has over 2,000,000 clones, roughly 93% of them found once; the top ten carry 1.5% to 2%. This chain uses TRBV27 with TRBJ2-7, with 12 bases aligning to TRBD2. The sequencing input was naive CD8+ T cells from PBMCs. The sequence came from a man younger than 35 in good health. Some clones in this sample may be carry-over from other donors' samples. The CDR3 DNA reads TGTGCCAGCAGTCCCCTGACTAGCGGGAGCTCCTACGAGCAGTACTTC. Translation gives CASSPLTSGSSYEQYF.